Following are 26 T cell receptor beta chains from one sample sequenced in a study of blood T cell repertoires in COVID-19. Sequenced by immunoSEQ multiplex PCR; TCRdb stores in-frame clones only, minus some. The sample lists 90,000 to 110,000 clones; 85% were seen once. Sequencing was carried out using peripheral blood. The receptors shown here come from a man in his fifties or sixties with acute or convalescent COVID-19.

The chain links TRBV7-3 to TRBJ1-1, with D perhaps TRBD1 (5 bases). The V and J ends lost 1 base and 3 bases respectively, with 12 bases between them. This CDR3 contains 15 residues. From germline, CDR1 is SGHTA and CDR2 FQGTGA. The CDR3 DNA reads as TGTGCCAGCAGCTTAATGGGGGGTACGGACACTGAAGCTTTCTTT. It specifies CASSLMGGTDTEAFF. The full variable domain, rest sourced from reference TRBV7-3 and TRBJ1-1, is GAGVSQTPSNKVTEKGKYVELRCDPISGHTALYWYRQSLGQGPEFLIYFQGTGAADDSGLPNDRFFAVRPEGSVSTLKIQRTERGDSAVYLCASSLMGGTDTEAFFGQGTRLTVV.

The CDR3 nucleotides read TGTGCCAGCAGCTTAAGGGCCGGGACAGGATATCTGAACACTGAAGCTTTCTTT. It translates to CASSLRAGTGYLNTEAFF. V is TRBV7-3 and J is TRBJ1-1; 8 bases agree with TRBD1. V lost 1 base, J lost 0 bases, and 10 bases stayed unmatched. The CDR3 has 18 amino acids. CDR1 is SGHTA, CDR2 FQGTGA, per germline.

The CDR3 DNA reads TGTGCCAGCAGCTTAGGCAACACAGATACGCAGTATTTT. Encoded protein: CASSLGNTDTQYF. The V and J genes are TRBV13 and TRBJ2-3; D ambiguous. The V end was cut by 0 bases, the J end by 2 bases, with 3 bases between. The CDR3 runs 13 residues. Germline-derived CDR1 and CDR2 are PRHDT and FYEKMQ (reference sequence).

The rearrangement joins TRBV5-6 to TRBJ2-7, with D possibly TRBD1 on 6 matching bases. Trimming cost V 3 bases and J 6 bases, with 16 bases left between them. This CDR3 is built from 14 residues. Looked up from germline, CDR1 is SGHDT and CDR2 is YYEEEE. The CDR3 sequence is CASSSDRYLPEQYF. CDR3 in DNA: TGTGCCAGCAGCTCCGACAGGTATCTGCCCGAGCAGTACTTC.

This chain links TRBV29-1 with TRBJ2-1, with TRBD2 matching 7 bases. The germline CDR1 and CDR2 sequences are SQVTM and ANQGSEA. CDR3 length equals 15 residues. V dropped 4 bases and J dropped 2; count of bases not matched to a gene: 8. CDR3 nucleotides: TGCAGCGTTGGTTATCAGCGGGGCGCCTACAATGAGCAGTTCTTC. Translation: CSVGYQRGAYNEQFF.

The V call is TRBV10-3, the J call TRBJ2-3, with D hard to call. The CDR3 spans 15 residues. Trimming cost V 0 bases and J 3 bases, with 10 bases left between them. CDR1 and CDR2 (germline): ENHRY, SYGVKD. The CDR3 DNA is TGTGCCATCAGTGAGTCTGGCAGTAATACAGATACGCAGTATTTT. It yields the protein CAISESGSNTDTQYF.

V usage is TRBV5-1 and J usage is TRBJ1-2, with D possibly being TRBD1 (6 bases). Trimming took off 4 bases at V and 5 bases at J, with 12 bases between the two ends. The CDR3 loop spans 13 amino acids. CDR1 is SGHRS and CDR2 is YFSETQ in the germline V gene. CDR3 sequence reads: CASSRQEAYGYTF. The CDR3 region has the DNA TGCGCCAGCAGCCGACAGGAAGCTTATGGCTACACCTTC.

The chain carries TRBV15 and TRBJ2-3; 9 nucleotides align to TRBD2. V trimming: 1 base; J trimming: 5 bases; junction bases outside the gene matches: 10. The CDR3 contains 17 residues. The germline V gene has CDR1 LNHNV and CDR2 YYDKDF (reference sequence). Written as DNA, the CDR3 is TGTGCCACCAGCAGAGCCGCGGGAGGGCCCTTGGGAGATACGCAGTATTTT. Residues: CATSRAAGGPLGDTQYF.

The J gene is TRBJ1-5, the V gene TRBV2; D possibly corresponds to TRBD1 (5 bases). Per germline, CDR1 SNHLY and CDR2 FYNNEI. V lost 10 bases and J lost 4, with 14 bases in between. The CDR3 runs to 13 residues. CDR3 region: CAIGGGENQPQHF. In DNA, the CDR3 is TGTGCCATCGGGGGGGGTGAAAATCAGCCCCAGCATTTT.

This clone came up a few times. The CDR3: CASSSGQPYEQYF. The DNA for the CDR3 is TGTGCCAGCAGTTCGGGACAGCCCTACGAGCAGTACTTC. The V and J genes are TRBV6-1 and TRBJ2-7, with 7 bases identical to TRBD1. V gave up 5 bases and J gave up 2 bases; unmatched junction bases: 3. Germline V gene lookup returns CDR1 MNHNS and CDR2 SASEGT. CDR3 length: 13 residues.

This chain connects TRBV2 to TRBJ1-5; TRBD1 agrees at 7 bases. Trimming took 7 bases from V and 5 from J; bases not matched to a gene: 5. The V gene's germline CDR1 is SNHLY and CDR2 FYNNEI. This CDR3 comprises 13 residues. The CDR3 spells CASTGTDYQPQHF. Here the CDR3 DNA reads TGTGCCAGCACAGGGACAGATTATCAGCCCCAGCATTTT.

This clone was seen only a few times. The CDR3 is CASRDGAYEQYF. In DNA, the CDR3 is TGTGCCAGCAGGGACGGGGCCTACGAGCAGTACTTC. The chain links TRBV11-2 to TRBJ2-7; maybe TRBD2 (5 bases). With 6 bases removed from V and 2 bases from J, the gap between germline ends came to 8 bases. Germline V CDR1 and CDR2: SGHAT, FQNNGV. The CDR3 is 12 residues long.

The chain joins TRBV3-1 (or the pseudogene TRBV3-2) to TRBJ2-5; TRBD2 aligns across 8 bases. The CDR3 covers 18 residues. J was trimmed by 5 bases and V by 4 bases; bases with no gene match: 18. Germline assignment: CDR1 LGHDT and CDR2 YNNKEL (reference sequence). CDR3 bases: TGTGCCAGCAGCCGTCCCGTTGTGACAGCTTCGGGAGGGGAGACCCAGTACTTC. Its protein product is CASSRPVVTASGGETQYF.

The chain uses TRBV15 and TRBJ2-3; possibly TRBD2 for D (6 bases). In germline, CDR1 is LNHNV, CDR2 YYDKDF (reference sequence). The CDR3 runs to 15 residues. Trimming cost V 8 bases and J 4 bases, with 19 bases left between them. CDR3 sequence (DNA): TGTGCCACCTCGGGGGTAACCCCCGGTGCAGATACGCAGTATTTT. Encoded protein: CATSGVTPGADTQYF.

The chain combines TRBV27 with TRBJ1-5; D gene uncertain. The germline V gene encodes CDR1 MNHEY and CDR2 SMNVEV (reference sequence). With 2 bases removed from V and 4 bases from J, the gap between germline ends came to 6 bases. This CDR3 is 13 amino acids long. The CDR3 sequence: CASSLGRNQPQHF. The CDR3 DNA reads TGTGCCAGCAGTTTAGGGAGGAATCAGCCCCAGCATTTT.

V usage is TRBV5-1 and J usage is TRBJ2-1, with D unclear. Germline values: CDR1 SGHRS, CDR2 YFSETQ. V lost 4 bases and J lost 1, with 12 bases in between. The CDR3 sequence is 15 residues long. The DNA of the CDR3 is TGCGCCAGCAGCCTGCAAGCCGGGTCCTACAATGAGCAGTTCTTC. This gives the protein CASSLQAGSYNEQFF.

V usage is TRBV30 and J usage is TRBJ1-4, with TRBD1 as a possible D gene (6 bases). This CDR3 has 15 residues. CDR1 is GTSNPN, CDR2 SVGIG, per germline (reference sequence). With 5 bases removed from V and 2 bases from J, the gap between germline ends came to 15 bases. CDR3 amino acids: CAWCPVRGTNEKLFF. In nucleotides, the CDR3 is TGTGCCTGGTGCCCCGTCAGGGGTACTAATGAAAAACTGTTTTTT.

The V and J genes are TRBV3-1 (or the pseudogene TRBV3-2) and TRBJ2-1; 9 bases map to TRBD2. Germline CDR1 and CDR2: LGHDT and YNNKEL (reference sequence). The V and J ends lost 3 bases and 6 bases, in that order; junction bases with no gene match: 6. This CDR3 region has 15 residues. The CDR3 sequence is CASSQLAGVSNEQFF. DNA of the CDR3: TGTGCCAGCAGCCAGTTAGCGGGAGTATCCAATGAGCAGTTCTTC.

CDR3 amino acids: CASSLSTGGTEAFF. As DNA, the CDR3 is TGTGCCAGCAGCCTATCCACAGGGGGCACTGAAGCTTTCTTT. The chain links TRBV11-2 to TRBJ1-1; 8 nucleotides agree with TRBD1. This CDR3 contains 14 residues. V was clipped by 5 bases and J by 4 bases; unmatched bases: 6. CDR1 and CDR2 from the germline V gene are SGHAT and FQNNGV.

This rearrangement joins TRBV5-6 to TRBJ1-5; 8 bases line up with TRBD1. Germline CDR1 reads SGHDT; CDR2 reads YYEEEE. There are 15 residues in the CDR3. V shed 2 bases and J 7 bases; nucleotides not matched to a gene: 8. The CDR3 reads CASSFRDRTEQPQHF. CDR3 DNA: TGTGCCAGCAGCTTCCGGGACAGGACGGAGCAGCCCCAGCATTTT.

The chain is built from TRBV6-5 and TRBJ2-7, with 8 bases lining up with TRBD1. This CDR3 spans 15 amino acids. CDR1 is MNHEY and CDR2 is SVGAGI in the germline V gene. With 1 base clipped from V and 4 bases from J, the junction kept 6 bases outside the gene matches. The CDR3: CASSYFQGASYEQYF. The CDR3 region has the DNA TGTGCCAGCAGTTACTTCCAGGGGGCTTCTTACGAGCAGTACTTC.

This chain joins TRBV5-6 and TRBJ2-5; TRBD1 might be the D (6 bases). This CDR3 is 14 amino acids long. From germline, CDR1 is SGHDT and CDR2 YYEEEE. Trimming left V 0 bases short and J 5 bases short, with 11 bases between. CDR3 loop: CASSLGGLDETQYF. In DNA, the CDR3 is TGTGCCAGCAGCTTGGGGGGGCTAGATGAGACCCAGTACTTC.

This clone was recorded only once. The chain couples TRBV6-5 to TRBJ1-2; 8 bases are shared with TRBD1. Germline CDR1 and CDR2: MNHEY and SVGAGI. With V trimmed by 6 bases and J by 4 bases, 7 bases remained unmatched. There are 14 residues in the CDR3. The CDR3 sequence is CASRKTGDLYGYTF. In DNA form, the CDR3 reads TGTGCCAGCAGAAAGACAGGGGACCTCTATGGCTACACCTTC.

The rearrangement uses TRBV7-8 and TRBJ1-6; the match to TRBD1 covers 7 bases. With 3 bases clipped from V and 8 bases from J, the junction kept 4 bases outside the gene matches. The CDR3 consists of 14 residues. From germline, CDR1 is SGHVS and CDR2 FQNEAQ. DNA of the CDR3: TGTGCCAGCAGCTTCGCAGGGGGGTATTCACCCCTCCACTTT. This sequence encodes CASSFAGGYSPLHF. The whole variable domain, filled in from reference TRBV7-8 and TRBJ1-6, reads GAGVSQSPRYKVAKRGQDVALRCDPISGHVSLFWYQQALGQGPEFLTYFQNEAQLDKSGLPSDRFFAERPEGSVSTLKIQRTQQEDSAVYLCASSFAGGYSPLHFGNGTRLTVT.

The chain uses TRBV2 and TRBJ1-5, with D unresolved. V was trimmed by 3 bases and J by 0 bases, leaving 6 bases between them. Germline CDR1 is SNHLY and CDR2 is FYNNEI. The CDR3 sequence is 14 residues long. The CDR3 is CASSDGDSNQPQHF. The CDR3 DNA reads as TGTGCCAGCAGTGACGGGGATAGCAATCAGCCCCAGCATTTT.

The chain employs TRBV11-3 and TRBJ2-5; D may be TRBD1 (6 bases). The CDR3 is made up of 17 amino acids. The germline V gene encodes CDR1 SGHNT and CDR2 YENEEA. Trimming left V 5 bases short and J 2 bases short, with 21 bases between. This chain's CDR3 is CASSPSHLQGWQETQYF. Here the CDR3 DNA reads TGTGCCAGCAGCCCAAGTCACCTCCAGGGGTGGCAAGAGACCCAGTACTTC.